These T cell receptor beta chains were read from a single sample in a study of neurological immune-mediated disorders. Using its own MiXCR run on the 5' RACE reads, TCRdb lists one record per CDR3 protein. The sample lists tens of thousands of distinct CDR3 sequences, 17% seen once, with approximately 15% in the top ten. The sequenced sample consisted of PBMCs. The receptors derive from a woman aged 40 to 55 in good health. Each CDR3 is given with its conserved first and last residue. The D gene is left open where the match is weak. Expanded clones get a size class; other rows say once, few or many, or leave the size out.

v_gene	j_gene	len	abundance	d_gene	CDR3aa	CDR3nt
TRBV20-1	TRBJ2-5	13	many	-	CSARVSGQETQYF	TGCAGTGCTAGAGTATCGGGGCAAGAGACCCAGTACTTC
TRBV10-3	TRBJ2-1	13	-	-	CAISESQGYEQFF	TGTGCCATCAGTGAGTCCCAGGGCTATGAGCAGTTCTTC
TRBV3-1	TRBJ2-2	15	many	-	CASSQDMRDTGELFF	TGTGCCAGCAGCCAAGATATGCGGGACACCGGGGAGCTGTTTTTT
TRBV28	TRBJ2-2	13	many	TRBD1	CASLGTGGRELFF	TGTGCCAGCCTTGGGACAGGGGGCCGGGAGCTGTTTTTT
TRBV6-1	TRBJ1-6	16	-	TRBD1	CASSEFGTGGFSPLHF	TGTGCCAGCAGTGAATTCGGGACAGGGGGTTTCTCACCCCTCCACTTT
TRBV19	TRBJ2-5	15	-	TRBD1	CASSIGTGVQETQYF	TGTGCCAGTAGTATCGGGACAGGTGTTCAAGAGACCCAGTACTTC
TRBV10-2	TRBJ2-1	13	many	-	CASEGVTYNEQFF	TGCGCCAGCGAGGGAGTAACCTACAATGAGCAGTTCTTC
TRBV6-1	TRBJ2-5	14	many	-	CASSEWLGKETQYF	TGTGCCAGCAGTGAATGGTTAGGGAAAGAGACCCAGTACTTC
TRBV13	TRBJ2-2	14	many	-	CASRRTINTGELFF	TGTGCCAGCAGGAGGACCATAAACACCGGGGAGCTGTTTTTT
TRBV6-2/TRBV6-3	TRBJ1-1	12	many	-	CASSYALKEAFF	TGTGCCAGCAGTTACGCTTTAAAGGAAGCTTTCTTT
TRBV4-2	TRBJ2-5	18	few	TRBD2	CASSQEGTSGGAQETQYF	TGTGCCAGCAGCCAAGAAGGGACTAGCGGGGGGGCCCAAGAGACCCAGTACTTC
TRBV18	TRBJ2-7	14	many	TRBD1	CASSPGTGADEQYF	TGTGCCAGCTCACCGGGGACAGGGGCTGACGAGCAGTACTTC
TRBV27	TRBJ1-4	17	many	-	CASRHLTGGATNEKLFF	TGTGCCAGCAGACACCTGACAGGCGGAGCAACTAATGAAAAACTGTTTTTT
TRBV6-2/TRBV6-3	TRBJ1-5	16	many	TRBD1	CASSYNGQGGDQPQHF	TGTGCCAGCAGTTACAACGGACAGGGAGGGGATCAGCCCCAGCATTTT
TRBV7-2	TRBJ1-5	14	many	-	CASSSRQFDQPQHF	TGTGCCAGCAGCTCGAGACAGTTTGATCAGCCCCAGCATTTT
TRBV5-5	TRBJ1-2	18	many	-	CASSLFNRVEVGLGGYTF	TGTGCCAGCAGCTTATTCAACAGGGTAGAAGTTGGGCTTGGCGGCTACACCTTC
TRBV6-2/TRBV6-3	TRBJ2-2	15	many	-	CASSYSTRNTGELFF	TGTGCCAGCAGTTACTCGACCAGGAACACCGGGGAGCTGTTTTTT
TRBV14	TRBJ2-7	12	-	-	CASSQAGYEQYF	TGTGCCAGCAGCCAAGCCGGGTACGAGCAGTACTTC
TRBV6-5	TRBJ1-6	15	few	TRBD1	CASSHLDRDNSPLHF	TGTGCCAGCAGTCACTTGGACAGGGATAATTCACCCCTCCACTTT
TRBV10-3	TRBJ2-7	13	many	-	CASSSGEKYEQYF	TGTGCCAGCTCCTCCGGGGAGAAGTACGAGCAGTACTTC
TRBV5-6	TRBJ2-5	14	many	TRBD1	CASNERGGEETQYF	TGTGCCAGCAACGAGCGAGGGGGCGAGGAGACCCAGTACTTC
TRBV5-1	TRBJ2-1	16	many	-	CASSGLGSAEHNEQFF	TGCGCCAGCAGCGGCCTCGGTTCCGCCGAGCACAATGAGCAGTTCTTC
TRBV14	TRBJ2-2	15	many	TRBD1	CASSWTGGASGELFF	TGTGCCAGCAGTTGGACAGGGGGCGCTTCCGGGGAGCTGTTTTTT
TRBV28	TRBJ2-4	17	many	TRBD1	CASSPPTGGSDRNIQYF	TGTGCCAGCAGTCCACCGACAGGGGGCTCAGACAGGAACATTCAGTACTTC
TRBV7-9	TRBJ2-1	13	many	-	CASRGATHNEQFF	TGTGCCAGCAGAGGCGCTACCCACAATGAGCAGTTCTTC
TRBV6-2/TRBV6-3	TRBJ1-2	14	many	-	CASSPQGYFEGYTF	TGTGCCAGCAGTCCTCAGGGCTACTTCGAAGGCTACACCTTC
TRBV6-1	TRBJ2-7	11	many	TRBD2	CASSITSGTAF	TGTGCCAGCAGTATCACAAGCGGGACGGCTTTC
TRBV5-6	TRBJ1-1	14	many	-	CASSLDYRNTEAFF	TGTGCCAGCAGCTTGGATTATCGGAACACTGAAGCTTTCTTT
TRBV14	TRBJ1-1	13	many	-	CASSQDRGDRAFF	TGTGCCAGCAGCCAAGATCGTGGGGATCGGGCTTTCTTT
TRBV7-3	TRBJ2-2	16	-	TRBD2	CASSLRPRGDTGELFF	TGTGCCAGCAGCTTGAGGCCGCGGGGGGATACCGGGGAGCTGTTTTTT
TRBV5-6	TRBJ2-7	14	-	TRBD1	CASSTTGNRYEQYF	TGTGCCAGCAGCACGACAGGGAACCGCTACGAGCAGTACTTC
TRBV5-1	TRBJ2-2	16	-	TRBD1	CASSLPDRGNTGELFF	TGCGCCAGCAGCTTGCCGGACAGGGGGAACACCGGGGAGCTGTTTTTT
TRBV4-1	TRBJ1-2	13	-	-	CASSPQINYGYTF	TGCGCCAGCAGCCCTCAGATTAACTATGGCTACACCTTC
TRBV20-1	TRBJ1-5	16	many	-	CSARGVSGGGSQPQHF	TGCAGTGCTAGAGGCGTATCGGGGGGCGGGAGTCAGCCCCAGCATTTT
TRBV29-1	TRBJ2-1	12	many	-	CSVRRAGSEQFF	TGCAGCGTCCGCAGGGCGGGTAGTGAGCAGTTCTTC
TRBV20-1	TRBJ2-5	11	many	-	CSGRAGETQYF	TGCAGTGGGCGGGCCGGAGAGACCCAGTACTTC
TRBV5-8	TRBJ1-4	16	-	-	CASISFGGDESEKLFF	TGTGCCAGCATCTCTTTTGGGGGTGACGAATCGGAAAAACTGTTTTTT
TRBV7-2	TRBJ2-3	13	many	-	CASSPLMARQTYF	TGTGCCAGCAGCCCCCTGATGGCGCGTCAGACGTATTTT
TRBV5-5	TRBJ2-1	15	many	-	CASSLDGTRNNEQFF	TGTGCCAGCAGCTTGGATGGGACGCGTAACAATGAGCAGTTCTTC
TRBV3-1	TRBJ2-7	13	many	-	CASSAGPTYEQYF	TGTGCCAGCAGCGCTGGCCCAACCTACGAGCAGTACTTC
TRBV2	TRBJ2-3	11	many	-	CASRTTDTQYF	TGTGCCAGCAGGACGACAGATACGCAGTATTTT
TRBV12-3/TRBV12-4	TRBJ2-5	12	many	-	CASRLQQETQYF	TGTGCCAGCAGACTACAACAAGAGACCCAGTACTTC
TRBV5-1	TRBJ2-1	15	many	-	CASSLLGSSYNEQFF	TGCGCCAGCAGCTTGCTGGGGAGCTCCTACAATGAGCAGTTCTTC
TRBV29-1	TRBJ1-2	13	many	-	CSVTGGEDYGYTF	TGCAGCGTGACGGGGGGTGAGGACTATGGCTACACCTTC
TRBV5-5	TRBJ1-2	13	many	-	CASSLETDGGYTF	TGTGCCAGCAGCTTGGAGACCGATGGTGGCTACACCTTC
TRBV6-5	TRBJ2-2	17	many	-	CASSYRKTTANTGELFF	TGTGCCAGCAGTTATAGAAAGACGACAGCTAACACCGGGGAGCTGTTTTTT
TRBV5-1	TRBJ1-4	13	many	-	CASSPTSNEKLFF	TGCGCCAGCAGCCCCACTTCTAATGAAAAACTGTTTTTT
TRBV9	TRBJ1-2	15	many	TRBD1	CASSVGDRGYYGYTF	TGTGCCAGCAGCGTAGGGGACAGGGGCTACTATGGCTACACCTTC
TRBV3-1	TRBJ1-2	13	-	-	CASSQRRGDGYTF	TGTGCCAGCAGCCAAAGAAGGGGAGATGGCTACACCTTC
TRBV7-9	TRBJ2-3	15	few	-	CASSLGGYTTDTQYF	TGTGCCAGCAGCTTAGGAGGATACACCACAGATACGCAGTATTTT
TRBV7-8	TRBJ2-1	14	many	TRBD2	CASSWGTSGEKQFF	TGTGCCAGCAGCTGGGGGACTAGCGGGGAGAAGCAGTTCTTC
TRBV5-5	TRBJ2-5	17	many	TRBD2	CASSFMGLAARDETQYF	TGTGCCAGCAGCTTTATGGGGCTAGCGGCGAGGGATGAGACCCAGTACTTC
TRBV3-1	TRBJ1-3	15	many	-	CASSQGRTSGNTIYF	TGTGCCAGCAGCCAAGGCAGGACCTCTGGAAACACCATATATTTT
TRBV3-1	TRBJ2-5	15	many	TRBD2	CASSVLAGGQETQYF	TGTGCCAGCAGCGTCCTAGCGGGGGGCCAGGAGACCCAGTACTTC
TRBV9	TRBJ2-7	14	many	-	CASSAGTPAYEQYF	TGTGCCAGCAGCGCCGGGACTCCCGCCTACGAGCAGTACTTC
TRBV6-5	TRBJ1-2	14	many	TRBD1	CASGRTQGEDGYTF	TGTGCCAGCGGTCGGACACAGGGGGAGGATGGCTACACCTTC
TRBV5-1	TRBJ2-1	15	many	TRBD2	CASSLDSGVHNEQFF	TGCGCCAGCAGCTTGGATAGCGGGGTCCACAATGAGCAGTTCTTC
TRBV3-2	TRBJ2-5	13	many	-	CASDPGLPETQYF	TGTGCCAGCGACCCGGGACTCCCAGAGACCCAGTACTTC
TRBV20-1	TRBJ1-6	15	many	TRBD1	CSARNSGTGEYRVHF	TGCAGTGCTAGAAACTCCGGGACAGGCGAATATCGGGTCCACTTT
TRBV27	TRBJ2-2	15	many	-	CASSFLGLGTGELFF	TGTGCCAGCAGTTTCCTCGGGTTAGGTACCGGGGAGCTGTTTTTT